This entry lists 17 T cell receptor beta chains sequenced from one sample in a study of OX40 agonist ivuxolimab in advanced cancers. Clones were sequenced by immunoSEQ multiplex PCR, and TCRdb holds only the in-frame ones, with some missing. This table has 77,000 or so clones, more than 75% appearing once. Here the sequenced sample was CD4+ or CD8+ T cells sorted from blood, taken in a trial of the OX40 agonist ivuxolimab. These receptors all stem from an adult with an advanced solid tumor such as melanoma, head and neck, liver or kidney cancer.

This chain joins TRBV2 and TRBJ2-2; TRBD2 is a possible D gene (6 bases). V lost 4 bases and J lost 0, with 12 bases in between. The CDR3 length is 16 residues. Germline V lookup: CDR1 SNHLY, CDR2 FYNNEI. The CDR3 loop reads CASSGPRGANTGELFF. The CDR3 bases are TGTGCCAGCAGTGGTCCGCGCGGGGCGAACACCGGGGAGCTGTTTTTT. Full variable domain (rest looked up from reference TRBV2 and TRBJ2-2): EPEVTQTPSHQVTQMGQEVILRCVPISNHLYFYWYRQILGQKVEFLVSFYNNEISEKSEIFDDQFSVERPDGSNFTLKIRSTKLEDSAMYFCASSGPRGANTGELFFGEGSRLTVL.

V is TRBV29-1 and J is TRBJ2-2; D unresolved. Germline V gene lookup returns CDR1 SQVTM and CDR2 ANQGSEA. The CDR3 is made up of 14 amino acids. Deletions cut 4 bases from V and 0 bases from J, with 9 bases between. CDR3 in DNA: TGCAGCGTTGGGCAGGTCTCGAACACCGGGGAGCTGTTTTTT. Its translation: CSVGQVSNTGELFF.

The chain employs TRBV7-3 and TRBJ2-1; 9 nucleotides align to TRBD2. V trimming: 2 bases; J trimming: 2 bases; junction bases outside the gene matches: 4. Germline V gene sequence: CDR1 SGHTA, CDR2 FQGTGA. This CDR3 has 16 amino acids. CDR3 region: CASSLGSGSAYNEQFF. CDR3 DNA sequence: TGTGCCAGCAGCTTAGGTAGCGGGAGTGCCTACAATGAGCAGTTCTTC.

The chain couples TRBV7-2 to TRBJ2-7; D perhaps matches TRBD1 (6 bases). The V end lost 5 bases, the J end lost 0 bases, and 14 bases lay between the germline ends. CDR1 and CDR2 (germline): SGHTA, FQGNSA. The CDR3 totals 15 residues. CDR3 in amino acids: CASSLNQGTSYEQYF. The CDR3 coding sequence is TGTGCCAGCAGCCTGAACCAGGGGACCTCCTACGAGCAGTACTTC.

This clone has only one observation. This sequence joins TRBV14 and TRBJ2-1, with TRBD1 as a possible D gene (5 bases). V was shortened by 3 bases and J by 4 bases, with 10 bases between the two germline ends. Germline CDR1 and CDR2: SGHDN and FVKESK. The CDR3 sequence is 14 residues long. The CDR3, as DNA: TGTGCCAGCAGCCAGCGACAGAGTTACAATGAGCAGTTCTTC. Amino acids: CASSQRQSYNEQFF.

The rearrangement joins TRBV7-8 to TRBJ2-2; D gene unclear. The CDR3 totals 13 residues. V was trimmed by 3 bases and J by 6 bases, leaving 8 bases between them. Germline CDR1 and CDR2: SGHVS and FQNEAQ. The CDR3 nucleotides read TGTGCCAGCAGCTTCAGTTTAGCCGGGGAGCTGTTTTTT. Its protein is CASSFSLAGELFF.

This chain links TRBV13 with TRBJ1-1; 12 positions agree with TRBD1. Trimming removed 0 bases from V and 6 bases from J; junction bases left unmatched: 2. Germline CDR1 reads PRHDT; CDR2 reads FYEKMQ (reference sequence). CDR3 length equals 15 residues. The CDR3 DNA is TGTGCCAGCAGCTTAGGCGGGACAGGGGGCGCTGAAGCTTTCTTT. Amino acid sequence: CASSLGGTGGAEAFF.

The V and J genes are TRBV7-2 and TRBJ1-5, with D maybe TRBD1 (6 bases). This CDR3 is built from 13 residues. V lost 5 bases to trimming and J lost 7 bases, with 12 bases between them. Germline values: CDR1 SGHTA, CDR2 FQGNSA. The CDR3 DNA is TGTGCCAGCAGCCTTTACAGGGACCAGCCCCAGCATTTT. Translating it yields CASSLYRDQPQHF. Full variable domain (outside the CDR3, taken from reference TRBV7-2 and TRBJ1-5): GAGVSQSPSNKVTEKGKDVELRCDPISGHTALYWYRQSLGQGLEFLIYFQGNSAPDKSGLPSDRFSAERTGGSVSTLTIQRTQQEDSAVYLCASSLYRDQPQHFGDGTRLSIL.

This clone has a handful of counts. The DNA of the CDR3 is TGTGCCAGTAGTATGAACGGGGCCTCTGGAAACACCATATATTTT. Translating it yields CASSMNGASGNTIYF. This chain uses TRBV19 with TRBJ1-3, with D possibly matching TRBD1 (5 bases). V shed 3 bases and J shed 0 bases, with 9 bases lying between them. CDR1 and CDR2 from the germline V gene are LNHDA and SQIVND (reference sequence). This CDR3 spans 15 amino acids.

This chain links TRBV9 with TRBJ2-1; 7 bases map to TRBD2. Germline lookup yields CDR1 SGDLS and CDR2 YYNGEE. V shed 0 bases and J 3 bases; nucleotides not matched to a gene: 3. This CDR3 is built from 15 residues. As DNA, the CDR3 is TGTGCCAGCAGCGTAGGGGGAGGGATCTACAATGAGCAGTTCTTC. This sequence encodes CASSVGGGIYNEQFF.

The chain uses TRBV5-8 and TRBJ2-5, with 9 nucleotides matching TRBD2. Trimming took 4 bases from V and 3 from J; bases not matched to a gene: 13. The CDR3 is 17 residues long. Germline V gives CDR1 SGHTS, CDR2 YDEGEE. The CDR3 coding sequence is TGTGCCAGCAGCCGACCGGGCGGCGGGGGGGCCGAAGAGACCCAGTACTTC. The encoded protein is CASSRPGGGGAEETQYF.

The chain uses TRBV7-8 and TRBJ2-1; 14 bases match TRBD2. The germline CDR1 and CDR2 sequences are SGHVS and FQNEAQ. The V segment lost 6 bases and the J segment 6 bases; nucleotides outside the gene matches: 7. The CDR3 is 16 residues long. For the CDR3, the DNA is TGTGCCAGCAGAGGGGGACTAGCGGGAGAGGGCAATGAGCAGTTCTTC. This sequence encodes CASRGGLAGEGNEQFF.

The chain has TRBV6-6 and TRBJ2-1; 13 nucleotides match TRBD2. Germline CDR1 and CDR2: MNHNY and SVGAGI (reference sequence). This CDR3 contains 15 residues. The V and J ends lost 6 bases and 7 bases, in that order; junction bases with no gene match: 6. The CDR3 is CASRTSGGADNEQFF. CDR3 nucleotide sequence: TGTGCCAGCAGAACTAGCGGGGGGGCTGATAATGAGCAGTTCTTC.

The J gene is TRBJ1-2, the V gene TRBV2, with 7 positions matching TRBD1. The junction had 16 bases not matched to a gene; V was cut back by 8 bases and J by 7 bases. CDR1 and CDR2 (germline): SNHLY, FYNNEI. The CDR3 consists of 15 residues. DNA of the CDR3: TGTGCCAGCGACAAGACGACAGGGATCGGAGTTGGCTACACCTTC. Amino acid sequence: CASDKTTGIGVGYTF.

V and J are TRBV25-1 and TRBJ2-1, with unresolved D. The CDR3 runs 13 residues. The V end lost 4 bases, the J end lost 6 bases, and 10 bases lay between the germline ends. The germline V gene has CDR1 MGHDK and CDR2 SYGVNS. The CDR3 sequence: CASSVPQLNEQFF. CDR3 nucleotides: TGTGCCAGCAGTGTCCCCCAGCTCAATGAGCAGTTCTTC.

The CDR3 DNA sequence: TGTGCCATCAGTGGAGTTCTCTCCCCCCCTGAAGCTTTCTTT. Amino acids: CAISGVLSPPEAFF. J is TRBJ1-1 and V is TRBV10-3; no reliable D call. This CDR3 is built from 14 residues. V was cut by 4 bases and J by 6 bases, with 15 bases left in between. Germline lookup yields CDR1 ENHRY and CDR2 SYGVKD.

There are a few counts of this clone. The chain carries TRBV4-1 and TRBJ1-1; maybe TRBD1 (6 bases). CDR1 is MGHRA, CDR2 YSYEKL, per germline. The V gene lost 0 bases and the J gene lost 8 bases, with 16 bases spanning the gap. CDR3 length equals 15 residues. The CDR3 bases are TGCGCCAGCAGCCAAGATAAACTTTATGGGACAGAAGCTTTCTTT. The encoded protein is CASSQDKLYGTEAFF.